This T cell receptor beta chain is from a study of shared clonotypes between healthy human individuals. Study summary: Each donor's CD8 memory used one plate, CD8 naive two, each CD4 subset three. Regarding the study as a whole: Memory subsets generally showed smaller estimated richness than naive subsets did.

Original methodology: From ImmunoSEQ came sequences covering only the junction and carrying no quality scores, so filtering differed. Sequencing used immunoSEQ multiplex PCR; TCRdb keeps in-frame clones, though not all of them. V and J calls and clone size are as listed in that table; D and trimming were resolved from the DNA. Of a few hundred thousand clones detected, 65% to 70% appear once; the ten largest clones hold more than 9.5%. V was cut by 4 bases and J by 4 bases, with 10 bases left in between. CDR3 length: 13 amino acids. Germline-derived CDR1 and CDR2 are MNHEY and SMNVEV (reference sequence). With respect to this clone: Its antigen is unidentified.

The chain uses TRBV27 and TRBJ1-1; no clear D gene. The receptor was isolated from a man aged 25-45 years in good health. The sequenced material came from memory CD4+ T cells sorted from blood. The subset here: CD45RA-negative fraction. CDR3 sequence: CASSSSAGTEAFF. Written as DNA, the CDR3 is TGTGCCAGCAGTTCCTCGGCGGGCACTGAAGCTTTCTTT.